These 22 T cell receptor beta chains came from one sample sequenced in a study of CD8+CD57+ T cells in acquired aplastic anemia. The template used for profiling TCR beta VDJ and CDR3 was genomic DNA. MiXCR was run by TCRdb on the reads, yielding one entry per CDR3 protein. The table shows around 170,000 distinct CDR3 sequences, with about 60% occurring only once. The sample was sorted CD4+, CD8+, or CD8+CD57+ T cells (not recorded which) from PBMCs. The source of these receptors is a human donor in good health.

The chain employs TRBV5-6 and TRBJ1-6, with TRBD1 matching 7 bases. Germline loops: CDR1 SGHDT, CDR2 YYEEEE. The CDR3 totals 14 residues. V trimming: 4 bases; J trimming: 10 bases; junction bases outside the gene matches: 8. The CDR3 loop reads CASSVGQVISPLHF. The CDR3 region has the DNA TGTGCCAGCAGCGTAGGACAGGTGATCTCACCCCTCCACTTT.

This clonotype was counted a few times. The V and J genes are TRBV29-1 and TRBJ2-3; the D gene is possibly TRBD2 (5 bases). Germline loops: CDR1 SQVTM, CDR2 ANQGSEA. CDR3 length: 13 residues. Trimming stripped 4 bases from V and 2 bases from J, with 10 bases between. The CDR3 sequence: CSVGEGPTDTQYF. Here the CDR3 DNA reads TGCAGCGTTGGTGAGGGCCCCACAGATACGCAGTATTTT.

The V call is TRBV19, the J call TRBJ1-5; D gene ambiguous. CDR3 size: 15 residues. The V and J ends lost 3 bases and 5 bases respectively, with 14 bases between them. In germline, CDR1 is LNHDA, CDR2 SQIVND (reference sequence). This chain's CDR3 is CASSIIRSGDQPQHF. Written as DNA, the CDR3 is TGTGCCAGTAGTATTATTCGATCCGGGGATCAGCCCCAGCATTTT.

This sequence joins TRBV12-3 or TRBV12-4 and TRBJ1-2, with D possibly matching TRBD1 (5 bases). V lost 8 bases, J lost 3 bases, and 13 bases lay in between. The CDR3 spans 13 residues. The CDR3: CASGGGRDYGYTF. In DNA form, the CDR3 reads TGTGCCAGCGGGGGAGGGCGAGACTATGGCTACACCTTC.

The rearrangement uses TRBV10-2 and TRBJ2-2; 7 bases match TRBD2. CDR3 size: 15 residues. Losses at the gene ends were 8 bases for V and 4 bases for J; bases not matched to a gene: 10. From germline, CDR1 is WSHSY and CDR2 SAAADI. CDR3 sequence reads: CASWSGRVGTGELFF. In nucleotides, the CDR3 is TGCGCCAGCTGGAGTGGGAGGGTAGGCACCGGGGAGCTGTTTTTT.

For the CDR3, the DNA is TGCAGTGCTACCCCGATCATATACGAGCAGTACTTC. This sequence encodes CSATPIIYEQYF. This rearrangement joins TRBV20-1 to TRBJ2-7; D is undetermined. Germline V gene data show CDR1 as DFQATT and CDR2 as SNEGSKA (reference sequence). The V end was cut by 4 bases, the J end by 4 bases, with 11 bases between. The CDR3 consists of 12 residues.

This sequence joins TRBV20-1 and TRBJ1-2; D possibly corresponds to TRBD1 (5 bases). CDR1 is DFQATT and CDR2 is SNEGSKA in the germline V gene (reference sequence). The CDR3 runs to 14 residues. Trimming pared 1 base from V and 6 bases from J, leaving 15 bases between. Here the CDR3 DNA reads TGCAGTGCTAGAGCAACAGGAGTGGGAGATGGCTACACCTTC. Its protein product is CSARATGVGDGYTF.

This clonotype was seen once. The chain recombines TRBV5-1 with TRBJ2-1; 10 bases align to TRBD2. The CDR3 consists of 15 residues. J lost 6 bases, V lost 0 bases, and 3 bases had no gene match. Germline V lookup: CDR1 SGHRS, CDR2 YFSETQ. The DNA for the CDR3 is TGCGCCAGCAGCTTGGCCCCTAGCGGGGGCAATGAGCAGTTCTTC. Translated: CASSLAPSGGNEQFF.

The rearrangement joins TRBV7-2 to TRBJ2-5; D uncertain. The CDR3 has 16 amino acids. V was shortened by 4 bases and J by 5 bases, with 20 bases between the two germline ends. Germline-derived CDR1 and CDR2 are SGHTA and FQGNSA. In DNA, the CDR3 is TGTGCCAGCAGCTGGGGAATTACTAACAAGCAGGAGACCCAGTACTTC. Amino acid sequence: CASSWGITNKQETQYF.

This clonotype was picked up many times. The gene calls are TRBV9 and TRBJ2-3; D ambiguous. The V end was cut by 0 bases, the J end by 4 bases, with 6 bases between. Looked up from germline, CDR1 is SGDLS and CDR2 is YYNGEE. The CDR3 extends over 13 amino acids. In DNA form, the CDR3 reads TGTGCCAGCAGCGTAGAGCCCGCAGATACGCAGTATTTT. This translates into CASSVEPADTQYF.

The chain links TRBV6-1 to TRBJ2-2; 7 nucleotides align to TRBD1. CDR1 is MNHNS and CDR2 is SASEGT in the germline V gene. The CDR3 is 15 residues long. V gave up 4 bases and J gave up 2 bases; unmatched junction bases: 4. The CDR3, as DNA: TGTGCCAGCAGTGGACAGGGAGACAACACCGGGGAGCTGTTTTTT. Its protein is CASSGQGDNTGELFF.

The chain recombines TRBV2 with TRBJ1-5; no clear D gene. The CDR3 covers 12 residues. The V end lost 7 bases, the J end lost 2 bases, and 6 bases lay between the germline ends. The germline gives CDR1 SNHLY, CDR2 FYNNEI. The CDR3 coding sequence is TGTGCCAGCAACTGGGGCAATCAGCCCCAGCATTTT. It specifies CASNWGNQPQHF.

This chain uses TRBV29-1 with TRBJ2-1; weak D call: TRBD2 (6 bases). Trimming cost V 6 bases and J 1 base, with 10 bases left between them. The CDR3 length is 13 residues. Germline V gives CDR1 SQVTM, CDR2 ANQGSEA. CDR3: CSVPGVSYNEQFF. In DNA form, the CDR3 reads TGCAGCGTACCGGGGGTGTCCTACAATGAGCAGTTCTTC.

The V and J genes are TRBV20-1 and TRBJ2-7, with unresolved D. V was clipped by 3 bases and J by 0 bases, with 12 bases between them. The CDR3 consists of 14 residues. Germline V gene data show CDR1 as DFQATT and CDR2 as SNEGSKA (reference sequence). DNA for the CDR3: TGCAGTGCTAGTGATTTCCGGCTCTCCTACGAGCAGTACTTC. Translated, it gives CSASDFRLSYEQYF.

This clonotype was found many times. The V call is TRBV9, the J call TRBJ1-6; 7 bases fit TRBD1. The germline gives CDR1 SGDLS, CDR2 YYNGEE. This CDR3 spans 16 amino acids. V was clipped by 0 bases and J by 6 bases; unmatched bases: 6. In DNA form, the CDR3 reads TGTGCCAGCAGCGTAGATCCGGACAGGCCTAATTCACCCCTCCACTTT. Its protein is CASSVDPDRPNSPLHF.

This clonotype was seen just once. J is TRBJ2-1 and V is TRBV5-5; TRBD2 aligns across 8 bases. The CDR3 extends over 15 amino acids. In germline, CDR1 is SGHKS, CDR2 YYEKEE (reference sequence). The J segment lost 2 bases and the V segment lost 4 bases, leaving 5 bases of the junction unmatched. The chain's CDR3 is CASSLELAAYNEQFF. The DNA for the CDR3 is TGTGCCAGCAGCCTAGAACTAGCGGCCTACAATGAGCAGTTCTTC.

The chain is built from TRBV9 and TRBJ1-2; 9 bases map to TRBD1. V dropped 2 bases and J dropped 5; count of bases not matched to a gene: 10. Germline loops: CDR1 SGDLS, CDR2 YYNGEE. This CDR3 is built from 16 residues. In nucleotides, the CDR3 is TGTGCCAGCAGCGTCACGGGACAGGGTTCGGGGTATGGCTACACCTTC. Protein: CASSVTGQGSGYGYTF. The full variable domain, in which reference TRBV9 and TRBJ1-2 provide the parts outside the CDR3, is DSGVTQTPKHLITATGQRVTLRCSPRSGDLSVYWYQQSLDQGLQFLIQYYNGEERAKGNILERFSAQQFPDLHSELNLSSLELGDSALYFCASSVTGQGSGYGYTFGSGTRLTVV.

Notes on this clonotype: Germline and junction disagree at one end, which may indicate a read error. The CDR3 DNA sequence: TGTGCCAGCAGCTTAGCGCTTGGTTTGACAGCCTTC. It translates to CASSLALGLTAF. The V and J genes are TRBV7-3 and TRBJ1-2; tentatively, D is TRBD1 (5 bases). The CDR3 loop spans 12 amino acids. Germline loops: CDR1 SGHTA, CDR2 FQGTGA.

This clonotype was seen repeatedly, ten times or more. This chain links TRBV11-2 with TRBJ2-7; 8 bases are shared with TRBD2. Germline values: CDR1 SGHAT, CDR2 FQNNGV. This CDR3 is built from 14 residues. Trimming took 3 bases from V and 6 from J; bases not matched to a gene: 7. CDR3 sequence reads: CASSLGLVPFEQYF. CDR3 DNA: TGTGCCAGCAGCTTGGGACTAGTTCCGTTCGAGCAGTACTTC.

V usage is TRBV2 and J usage is TRBJ2-7, with a tentative D call TRBD1 (6 bases). V gave up 7 bases and J gave up 6 bases, with 16 bases separating them. This CDR3 is built from 13 residues. Per the germline V gene, CDR1 is SNHLY and CDR2 is FYNNEI. The CDR3 sequence: CASTSGTGSEQYF. The DNA for the CDR3 is TGTGCCAGCACCTCGGGAACAGGGTCCGAGCAGTACTTC. Looking up the rest from reference TRBV2 and TRBJ2-7 gives the full variable domain: EPEVTQTPSHQVTQMGQEVILRCVPISNHLYFYWYRQILGQKVEFLVSFYNNEISEKSEIFDDQFSVERPDGSNFTLKIRSTKLEDSAMYFCASTSGTGSEQYFGPGTRLTVT.

J is TRBJ2-5 and V is TRBV5-5; TRBD2 matches at 11 bases. J gave up 3 bases and V 4 bases, and 5 bases lay outside the gene matches. The CDR3 consists of 15 residues. Per germline, CDR1 SGHKS and CDR2 YYEKEE (reference sequence). This chain's CDR3 is CASSLKLAGEETQYF. The CDR3 DNA reads as TGTGCCAGCAGCCTAAAACTAGCGGGGGAAGAGACCCAGTACTTC.

This clonotype was seen more than once but under ten times. The chain joins TRBV20-1 to TRBJ1-6, with 9 bases identical to TRBD1. V was clipped by 5 bases and J by 7 bases; unmatched bases: 3. The CDR3 is 13 amino acids. From germline, CDR1 is DFQATT and CDR2 SNEGSKA (reference sequence). The CDR3 is CSAFGQGNSPLHF. In DNA form, the CDR3 reads TGCAGTGCTTTTGGACAGGGGAATTCACCCCTCCACTTT.